Below, 27 T cell receptor beta chains from the same sample are listed, as sequenced in a study of T cell responses to AZD1222 COVID-19 vaccine (dated by TCRdb to the early 2020s). The sample's time point label, in plain terms: about 28 days (+/-7) after the second vaccine dose. Libraries were built with the immunoSEQ multiplex PCR assay. TCRdb's version of the immuneACCESS table is confined to in-frame rearrangements and falls short of the full clone set. An unresolved V gene accounts for under half of the shortfall where checked; the remainder is of unknown origin. In this sample the table shows about 120,000 clones, around 89% of which occur a single time. The biggest ten clones account for 6.5% to 7.5% of the sample. The sequencing used peripheral blood, collected 28 days after the second AZD1222 dose. The origin of the receptors is an adult who received the AZD1222 COVID-19 vaccine.

V is TRBV30 and J is TRBJ1-6, with TRBD1 identical over 8 bases. Germline V gene lookup returns CDR1 GTSNPN and CDR2 SVGIG (reference sequence). The CDR3 is 14 amino acids. V shed 2 bases, J shed 9 bases, and the junction held 6 bases outside the gene matches. The DNA for the CDR3 is TGTGCCTGGAGTCCTGGACAGGGACCTTCACCCCTCCACTTT. Residues: CAWSPGQGPSPLHF.

The rearrangement joins TRBV12-5 to TRBJ2-5; the D call may be TRBD1 or TRBD2 (5 bases each). The germline gives CDR1 LGHNT, CDR2 FRNRAP. Trimming left V 0 bases short and J 4 bases short, with 15 bases between. This CDR3 region has 16 residues. The CDR3 protein is CASGLVRGDLRETQYF. CDR3 nucleotide sequence: TGTGCTAGTGGTTTGGTACGAGGGGATCTAAGAGAGACCCAGTACTTC.

This chain links TRBV10-3 with TRBJ2-7; tentative D call: TRBD1 (6 bases). CDR1 and CDR2 (germline): ENHRY, SYGVKD. The CDR3 loop spans 14 amino acids. The V and J ends lost 2 bases and 3 bases respectively, with 11 bases between them. This chain's CDR3 is CAISEPHRDYEQYF. CDR3 nucleotide sequence: TGTGCCATCAGTGAGCCGCACAGGGACTACGAGCAGTACTTC.

V is TRBV12-2 and J is TRBJ1-3. TRBV12-2 is termed a pseudogene. The length of the CDR3 is 17 residues. The CDR3 here is CASRLTRAGSLGDTIYF. CDR3 coding DNA: TGTGCAAGTCGCTTAACAAGGGCCGGGTCCCTCGGAGACACCATATATTTT.

The genes are TRBV7-2 and TRBJ1-1; 9 nucleotides line up with TRBD1. This CDR3 is 12 amino acids long. Germline V gene lookup returns CDR1 SGHTA and CDR2 FQGNSA. V shed 1 base and J 9 bases; nucleotides not matched to a gene: 0. The CDR3 sequence: CASSLDRGQAFF. CDR3 bases: TGTGCCAGCAGCTTAGACAGGGGGCAAGCTTTCTTT.

The genes are TRBV27 and TRBJ1-5, with D possibly TRBD1 on 5 matching bases. Trimming took off 5 bases at V and 5 bases at J, with 16 bases between the two ends. This CDR3 region has 15 residues. Germline assignment: CDR1 MNHEY and CDR2 SMNVEV (reference sequence). In nucleotides, the CDR3 is TGTGCCAGCAGTCCTTCCCTGGGACCTTATCAGCCCCAGCATTTT. Its protein product is CASSPSLGPYQPQHF.

The V and J genes are TRBV11-3 and TRBJ2-1; D unclear. The CDR3 covers 18 residues. The V gene's germline CDR1 is SGHNT and CDR2 YENEEA. V was shortened by 3 bases and J by 0 bases, with 18 bases between the two germline ends. The CDR3 protein is CASSFLPDRRSSYNEQFF. CDR3 bases: TGTGCCAGCAGCTTCCTACCGGACCGGCGTAGCTCCTACAATGAGCAGTTCTTC.

This chain uses TRBV7-6 with TRBJ2-5; 16 bases are shared with TRBD2. There are 17 residues in the CDR3. With V trimmed by 4 bases and J by 0 bases, 2 bases remained unmatched. Germline V gene sequence: CDR1 SGHVS, CDR2 FNYEAQ. The CDR3 DNA reads as TGTGCCAGCAGCTCGGGACTAGCGGGGGGGTACCAAGAGACCCAGTACTTC. This translates into CASSSGLAGGYQETQYF.

V is TRBV12-3 or TRBV12-4 and J is TRBJ2-7; D is ambiguous. Trimming removed 7 bases at V and 0 bases at J, with 4 bases between. The CDR3 covers 11 residues. This CDR3 reads CASKDSYEQYF. The DNA of the CDR3 is TGTGCCAGCAAAGACTCCTACGAGCAGTACTTC.

This chain links TRBV24-1 with TRBJ1-6; 7 bases line up with TRBD1. The germline CDR1 and CDR2 sequences are KGHDR and SFDVKD. This CDR3 contains 14 residues. The J segment lost 5 bases and the V segment lost 8 bases, leaving 5 bases of the junction unmatched. The CDR3 sequence: CATKPGQHNSPLHF. The CDR3 bases are TGTGCCACCAAGCCGGGACAGCATAATTCACCCCTCCACTTT.

The genes are TRBV19 and TRBJ1-5, with 7 bases matching TRBD1. With 7 bases clipped from V and 3 bases from J, the junction kept 9 bases outside the gene matches. This CDR3 has 15 residues. Germline CDR1 and CDR2: LNHDA and SQIVND (reference sequence). The CDR3 sequence is CASMGGDRVNQPQHF. The CDR3 region has the DNA TGTGCCAGTATGGGTGGAGACAGGGTCAATCAGCCCCAGCATTTT.

This clone was found once. The chain uses TRBV20-1 and TRBJ1-1, with unresolved D. CDR3 length: 11 amino acids. The V gene lost 2 bases and the J gene lost 8 bases, with 9 bases spanning the gap. Germline CDR1 reads DFQATT; CDR2 reads SNEGSKA (reference sequence). The CDR3 reads CSARTLTEAFF. CDR3 coding DNA: TGCAGTGCTAGAACTTTAACCGAAGCTTTCTTT.

This sequence joins TRBV7-9 and TRBJ2-1, with 7 bases identical to TRBD1. Germline V gives CDR1 SEHNR, CDR2 FQNEAQ (reference sequence). The CDR3 covers 16 residues. J lost 5 bases, V lost 5 bases, and 12 bases had no gene match. CDR3 nucleotide sequence: TGTGCCAGCAGCACGGGTGGACAGGCTATGAACAATGAGCAGTTCTTC. This codes for CASSTGGQAMNNEQFF.

The chain is built from TRBV11-3 and TRBJ2-1, with 10 bases identical to TRBD2. Trimming at V came to 5 bases and at J to 4 bases, leaving 5 bases not matched to a gene. Germline CDR1 reads SGHNT; CDR2 reads YENEEA. The CDR3 spans 15 residues. CDR3 sequence reads: CASSILAGAYNEQFF. Written as DNA, the CDR3 is TGTGCCAGCAGCATCCTAGCGGGAGCTTACAATGAGCAGTTCTTC.

The CDR3 spells CASSLQGADEQYF. In nucleotides, the CDR3 is TGTGCCAGCAGCTTGCAGGGCGCGGACGAGCAGTACTTC. This chain links TRBV5-4 with TRBJ2-7; D may be TRBD1 (5 bases). In germline, CDR1 is SGHNT, CDR2 YYREEE (reference sequence). Trimming removed 1 base from V and 5 bases from J, with 10 bases in between. The CDR3 runs to 13 residues.

The J gene is TRBJ2-2, the V gene TRBV5-1; 11 bases are shared with TRBD1. Germline V gene data show CDR1 as SGHRS and CDR2 as YFSETQ. The CDR3 has 15 amino acids. Trimming removed 4 bases from V and 6 bases from J; junction bases left unmatched: 5. The CDR3 DNA follows: TGCGCCAGCAGCGCCGGGACAGGGGGGCCCGGGGAGCTGTTTTTT. It yields the protein CASSAGTGGPGELFF. Combining the CDR3 with reference TRBV5-1 and TRBJ2-2 gives the whole variable domain KAGVTQTPRYLIKTRGQQVTLSCSPISGHRSVSWYQQTPGQGLQFLFEYFSETQRNKGNFPGRFSGRQFSNSRSEMNVSTLELGDSALYLCASSAGTGGPGELFFGEGSRLTVL.

The CDR3 here is CASSFKENGEQFF. The CDR3 DNA reads TGTGCCAGCAGCTTCAAAGAAAACGGAGAGCAGTTCTTC. The chain is built from TRBV7-3 and TRBJ2-1; D gene uncertain. The CDR3 runs 13 residues. Per the germline V gene, CDR1 is SGHTA and CDR2 is FQGTGA. V lost 3 bases, J lost 10 bases, and 13 bases lay in between.

The V gene is TRBV30, the J gene TRBJ2-7, with no clear D. CDR3 length: 14 residues. Germline values: CDR1 GTSNPN, CDR2 SVGIG (reference sequence). Trimming pared 2 bases from V and 1 base from J, leaving 12 bases between. This CDR3 reads CAWSLSVLSYEQYF. As DNA, the CDR3 is TGTGCCTGGAGTCTCAGCGTCCTTTCCTACGAGCAGTACTTC.

This clone showed up just once. The genes are TRBV27 and TRBJ2-7, with D maybe TRBD2 (6 bases). The CDR3 is 14 amino acids. The germline gives CDR1 MNHEY, CDR2 SMNVEV (reference sequence). V lost 3 bases and J lost 6, with 15 bases in between. DNA for the CDR3: TGTGCCAGCAGTTTCGGGACTCCACCCTCCGAGCAGTACTTC. Translated: CASSFGTPPSEQYF.

The V gene is TRBV19, the J gene TRBJ2-4, with TRBD1 matching over 10 bases. This CDR3 has 16 amino acids. Germline CDR1 and CDR2: LNHDA and SQIVND (reference sequence). V lost 6 bases, J lost 7 bases, and 12 bases stayed unmatched. CDR3 region: CASSKIGTGASNIQYF. CDR3 coding DNA: TGTGCCAGTAGCAAGATCGGGACAGGGGCATCCAACATTCAGTACTTC.

The DNA of the CDR3 is TGTGCCAGCAGTGTCGGACGGGGGGTTTCCTACGAGCAGTACTTC. Protein product: CASSVGRGVSYEQYF. V gene TRBV27 combines with J gene TRBJ2-7; 7 bases line up with TRBD2. In germline, CDR1 is MNHEY, CDR2 SMNVEV (reference sequence). CDR3 length: 15 amino acids. Germline trimming cut 5 bases from V and 1 base from J; bases unmatched to any gene: 8.

This rearrangement joins TRBV11-3 to TRBJ2-7; D gene unclear. This CDR3 comprises 14 residues. Per the germline V gene, CDR1 is SGHNT and CDR2 is YENEEA. V lost 1 base, J lost 1 base, and 8 bases lay in between. CDR3: CASSLGTLSYEQYF. The CDR3 DNA is TGTGCCAGCAGCTTAGGTACCCTATCCTACGAGCAGTACTTC.

The chain carries TRBV10-3 and TRBJ2-7; unclear D gene. CDR1 is ENHRY and CDR2 is SYGVKD in the germline V gene. V was cut by 5 bases and J by 4 bases, with 6 bases left in between. The CDR3 has 11 amino acids. Here the CDR3 DNA reads TGTGCCATCAGTCGTGAATACGAGCAGTACTTC. This gives the protein CAISREYEQYF.

The chain joins TRBV11-2 to TRBJ1-2; maybe TRBD1 (5 bases). With 2 bases removed from V and 4 bases from J, the gap between germline ends came to 14 bases. The CDR3 totals 15 residues. Germline loops: CDR1 SGHAT, CDR2 FQNNGV. CDR3 DNA sequence: TGTGCCAGCAGCTTATTAGGGGCCTTACCCTATGGCTACACCTTC. Its protein product is CASSLLGALPYGYTF.

The CDR3: CASSNSYEQYF. CDR3 DNA: TGTGCCAGCAGCAACTCCTACGAGCAGTACTTC. This chain links TRBV21-1 with TRBJ2-7. TRBV21-1 is an annotated pseudogene. This CDR3 is 11 amino acids long.

J is TRBJ1-1 and V is TRBV11-3; 11 nucleotides align to TRBD1. With V trimmed by 1 base and J by 1 base, 14 bases remained unmatched. This CDR3 is 20 amino acids long. The germline CDR1 and CDR2 sequences are SGHNT and YENEEA. The CDR3 is CASSLGPVRTGGWRNTEAFF. The CDR3 DNA follows: TGTGCCAGCAGCTTAGGACCCGTCCGGACAGGGGGCTGGCGGAACACTGAAGCTTTCTTT.

This chain connects TRBV27 to TRBJ1-2; D perhaps matches TRBD1 (5 bases). Germline CDR1 is MNHEY and CDR2 is SMNVEV (reference sequence). V was trimmed by 6 bases and J by 4 bases, leaving 12 bases between them. The CDR3 consists of 13 residues. The DNA of the CDR3 is TGTGCCAGCAGGCCCCAGGGACGCTATGGCTACACCTTC. Residues: CASRPQGRYGYTF.